This T cell receptor (beta chain) was sequenced in a study of blood T cells in healthy people across ages (dated by TCRdb to 2014 to 2015). About the study as a whole: In model experiments, template switching captured about one uniquely barcoded TCR beta cDNA molecule for every two T cells. Donors of different ages were randomly distributed across sequencing lanes to avoid experimental bias. Age-related changes in TCR beta repertoire diversity were measured in the study by deep sequencing normalized with unique cDNA molecular identifiers. Four age groups were formed from the donors: young (average about 15 years), middle-aged (approximately 39), aged (about 62) and long-lived (82). Two additional independent replicas of 1 million unique cDNA reads from the same blood draw were analyzed for two donors (one aged 18 to 30 and one aged 80 or older). General conclusions and limits of the study: Compared with the aged group, the long-lived group had more naive CD4+ T cells, fewer expanded clones and increased TCR diversity, suggesting age selection. Observed TCR beta diversity per million T cells fell roughly linearly with age, and a significant reduction was already apparent by age approximately 41. Conclusive comparison of naive and antigen-experienced compartments was prevented by the profiling of bulk unsorted PBMCs. Estimates of total diversity based on one million sequenced T cells were regarded as lower bounds and as underestimates. The CMV infection status of donors was not known, potentially confounding age-related changes in expanded clonotypes. There was a strong correlation between observed TCR beta diversity and the percentage of naive T cells measured by flow cytometry.

The donors were some 36 Caucasian individuals from Russia, aged roughly 6 to 90 years, who were systemically healthy. Each donor gave ten milliliters of peripheral blood, collected into EDTA-treated Vacutainer tubes. Ficoll-Paque density-gradient centrifugation was used to isolate PBMCs, with at least 7 million per sample. Trizol reagent was used to extract total RNA from PBMCs, with at least 6 micrograms per sample. For every donor, an aliquot of PBMCs went through flow cytometry to measure the percentages of naive CD45RAhigh/CD27high T cells. The sample holds many counts of this clonotype. Its antigen is unknown. No base qualities exist here, and no much larger clone lies one base off it. Preparation of the library involved 5' RACE. Data came from an Illumina HiSeq 2500. A second PCR of about 6 to 11 cycles was performed with a sample-barcoded 5' primer and a J-beta primer mix. Each TCR beta cDNA molecule received a unique molecular identifier from a template-switch 5' adaptor carrying 12 random nucleotides. Each sample yielded at least 2.5 million CDR3-containing paired-end reads. First-strand cDNA was synthesized from all RNA with the Mint cDNA synthesis kit, primed by a TRBC-specific oligonucleotide. Following uracil-DNA glycosylase treatment, a first 18-cycle PCR with universal primers M1SS and BC2_uni_R was performed on all cDNA. The original methods were these. For normalization, 1 million high-quality reads, each with a distinct molecular identifier, were randomly selected from each sample. Instead of being binned into consensus sequences, reads that shared molecular identifiers were thrown out. MiTCR, set to a Q25 quality threshold and the strictest error-elimination algorithm, was used for CDR3 identification, clonotype clustering and error correction. A nonparametric unseen species model with Euler transformation was used to estimate a lower bound on total TCR beta diversity. TCRdb reprocessing: public reads trimmed at Q25 with fastp, clones called with MiXCR, in-frame beta chains kept. Rows with a matching CDR3 protein are joined into one entry that keeps the most common DNA and genes. The authors' filters were not applied to this entry. The sample yields about 1,500,000 distinct CDR3 sequences; 28% were counted once. Clones ranked in the top ten supply approximately 7.7% of the sample.

The germline V gene sets CDR1 to KGHDR and CDR2 to SFDVKD. Measured from the cysteine to the phenylalanine, the CDR3 is 15 residues long. Just the 45-base CDR3 DNA is kept, in frame starting at base 1. The germline V and J ends show losses of 7 bases and 6 bases respectively, and no gene match explains 8 bases of the junction. This TCR was sampled from a woman aged 25 to 39 in good health. The sequence is built from TRBV24-1 and TRBJ2-1; 10 middle bases align to TRBD1. The sample comprised blood. The bases are TGTGCCACCAGAGGACAGGGGGGTTTTGGCAATGAGCAGTTCTTC. It codes for CATRGQGGFGNEQFF.